The sample holds many counts of the clone carrying this TCR beta chain. Antigen specificity is unknown. This sample is drawn from a study of CD8+CD57+ T cells in acquired aplastic anemia. Study details: Isolated CD4+ and CD8+ cells, once sorted, yielded DNA averaging about 3.2 ug. Findings and caveats of the study: Overlapping CD8+ CDR3 repertoires of patients and controls contained some 27 shared sequences.

Germline CDR1 is SGHDN and CDR2 is FVKESK. This CDR3 has 15 amino acids. The ends were cut back, 3 bases at V and 6 bases at J, with 18 bases in the middle. The sequenced patients had an expansion of CD8+CD57+ cells seen by flow cytometry. Acquired aplastic anemia of severe grade affected all patients. Patients had undergone no therapy by the time their blood was sampled. Genomic DNA, serving as template, underwent TCR beta VDJ and CDR3 profiling. Each CDR3 protein is one row after TCRdb ran MiXCR on the reads. In the table there are around 190,000 distinct CDR3 sequences, approximately 48% of which are singletons.

Sequencing used sorted CD4+, CD8+, or CD8+CD57+ T cells (not recorded which) from PBMCs. This chain links TRBV14 with TRBJ2-7; a weak D match, TRBD2 (5 bases). The clonotype comes from a human donor with aplastic anemia. CDR3 in DNA: TGTGCCAGCAGCCAGAACACCGGGATGTTGAGCGAGCAGTACTTC. As protein: CASSQNTGMLSEQYF.